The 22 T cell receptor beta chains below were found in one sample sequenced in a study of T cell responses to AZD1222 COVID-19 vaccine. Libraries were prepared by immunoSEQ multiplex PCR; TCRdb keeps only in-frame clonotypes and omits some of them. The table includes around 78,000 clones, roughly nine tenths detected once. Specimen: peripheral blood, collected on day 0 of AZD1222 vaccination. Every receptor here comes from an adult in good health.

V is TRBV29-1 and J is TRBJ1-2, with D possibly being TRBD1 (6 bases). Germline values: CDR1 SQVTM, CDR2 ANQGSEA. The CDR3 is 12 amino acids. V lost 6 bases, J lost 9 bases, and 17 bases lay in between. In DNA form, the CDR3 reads TGCAGCGTCTTACCGATCCAGGGGAGCTACACCTTC. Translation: CSVLPIQGSYTF.

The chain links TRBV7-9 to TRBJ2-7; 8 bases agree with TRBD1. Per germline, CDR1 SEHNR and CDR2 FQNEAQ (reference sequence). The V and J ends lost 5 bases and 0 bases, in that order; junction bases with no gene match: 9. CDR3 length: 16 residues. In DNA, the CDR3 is TGTGCCAGCAGCAACCTCAACAGGGGGGACTCCTACGAGCAGTACTTC. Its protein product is CASSNLNRGDSYEQYF.

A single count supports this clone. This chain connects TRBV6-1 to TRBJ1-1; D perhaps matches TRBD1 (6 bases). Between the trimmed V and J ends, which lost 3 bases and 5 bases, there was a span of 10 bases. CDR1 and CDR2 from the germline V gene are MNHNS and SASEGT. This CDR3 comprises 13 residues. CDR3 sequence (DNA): TGTGCCAGCAGTGATAACAGGGATACTGAAGCTTTCTTT. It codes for CASSDNRDTEAFF.

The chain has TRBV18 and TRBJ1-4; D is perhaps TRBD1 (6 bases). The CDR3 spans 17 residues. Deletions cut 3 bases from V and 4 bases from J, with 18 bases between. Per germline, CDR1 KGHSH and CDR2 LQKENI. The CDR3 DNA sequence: TGTGCCAGCTCACCCGTACCAATTAGGGGGAATAATGAAAAACTGTTTTTT. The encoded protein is CASSPVPIRGNNEKLFF.

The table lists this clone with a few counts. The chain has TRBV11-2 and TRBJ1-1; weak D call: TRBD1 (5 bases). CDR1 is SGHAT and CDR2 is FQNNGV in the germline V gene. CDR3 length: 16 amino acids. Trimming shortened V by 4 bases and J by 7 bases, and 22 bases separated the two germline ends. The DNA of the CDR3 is TGTGCCAGCAGCTATAAACCCGGGACTACATTGGGTGAAGCTTTCTTT. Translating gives CASSYKPGTTLGEAFF.

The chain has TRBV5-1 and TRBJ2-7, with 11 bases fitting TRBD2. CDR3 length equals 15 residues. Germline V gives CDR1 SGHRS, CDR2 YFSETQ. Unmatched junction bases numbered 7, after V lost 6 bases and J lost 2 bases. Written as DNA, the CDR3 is TGCGCCAGCACCATTCTAGCGGGAGGAACCTACGAGCAGTACTTC. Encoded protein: CASTILAGGTYEQYF.

CDR3 in amino acids: CASSFGRVPNQPQHF. CDR3 nucleotide sequence: TGTGCCAGCAGTTTTGGGAGGGTACCCAATCAGCCCCAGCATTTT. This chain connects TRBV28 to TRBJ1-5; D remains ambiguous. CDR1 is MDHEN, CDR2 SYDVKM, per germline. This CDR3 region has 15 residues. V was pared by 3 bases and J by 3 bases, with 12 bases between. The complete variable domain, with remaining parts taken from reference TRBV28 and TRBJ1-5, reads DVKVTQSSRYLVKRTGEKVFLECVQDMDHENMFWYRQDPGLGLRLIYFSYDVKMKEKGDIPEGYSVSREKKERFSLILESASTNQTSMYLCASSFGRVPNQPQHFGDGTRLSIL.

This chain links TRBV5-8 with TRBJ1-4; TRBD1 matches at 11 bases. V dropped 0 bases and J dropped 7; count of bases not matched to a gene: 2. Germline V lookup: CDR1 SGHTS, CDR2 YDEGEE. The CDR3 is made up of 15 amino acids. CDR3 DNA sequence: TGTGCCAGCAGCTTGGAGGGGACAGGGGGTGAAAAACTGTTTTTT. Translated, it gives CASSLEGTGGEKLFF.

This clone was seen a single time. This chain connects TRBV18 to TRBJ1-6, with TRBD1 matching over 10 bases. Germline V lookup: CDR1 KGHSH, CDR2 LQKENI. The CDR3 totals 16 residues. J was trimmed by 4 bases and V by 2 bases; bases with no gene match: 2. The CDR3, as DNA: TGTGCCAGCTCACCAGGGACAGGGGCATATAATTCACCCCTCCACTTT. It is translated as CASSPGTGAYNSPLHF.

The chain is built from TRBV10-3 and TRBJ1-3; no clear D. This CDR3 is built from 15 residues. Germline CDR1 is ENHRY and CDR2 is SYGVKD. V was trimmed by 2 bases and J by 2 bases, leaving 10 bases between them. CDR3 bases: TGTGCCATCAGTGAGGGGCCACTGGCTGGAAACACCATATATTTT. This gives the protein CAISEGPLAGNTIYF.

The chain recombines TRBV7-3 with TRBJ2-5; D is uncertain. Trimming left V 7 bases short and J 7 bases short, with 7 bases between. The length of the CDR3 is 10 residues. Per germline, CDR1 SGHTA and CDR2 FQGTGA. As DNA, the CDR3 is TGTGCCAGCACCCGGTCGACCCAGTACTTC. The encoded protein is CASTRSTQYF.

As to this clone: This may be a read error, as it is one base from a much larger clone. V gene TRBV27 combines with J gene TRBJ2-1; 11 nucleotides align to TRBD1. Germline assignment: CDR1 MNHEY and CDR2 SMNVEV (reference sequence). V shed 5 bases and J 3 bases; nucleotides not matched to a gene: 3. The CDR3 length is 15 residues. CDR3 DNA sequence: TGTGCCAGCAGTGACGGGACAGGGGGCTACAATGAGCAGTTCTTC. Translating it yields CASSDGTGGYNEQFF.

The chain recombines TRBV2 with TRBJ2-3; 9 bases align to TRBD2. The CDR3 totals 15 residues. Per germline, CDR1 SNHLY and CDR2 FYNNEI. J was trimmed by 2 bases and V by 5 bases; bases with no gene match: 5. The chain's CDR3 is CASSMTSGFTDTQYF. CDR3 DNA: TGTGCCAGCAGTATGACTAGCGGATTCACAGATACGCAGTATTTT.

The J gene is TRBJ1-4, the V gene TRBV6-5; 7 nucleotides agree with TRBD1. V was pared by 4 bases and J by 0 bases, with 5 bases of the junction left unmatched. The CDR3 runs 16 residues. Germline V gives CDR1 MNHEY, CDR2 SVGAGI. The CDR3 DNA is TGTGCCAGCAGTTTCTCAGGGGGGGCAACTAATGAAAAACTGTTTTTT. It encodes CASSFSGGATNEKLFF.

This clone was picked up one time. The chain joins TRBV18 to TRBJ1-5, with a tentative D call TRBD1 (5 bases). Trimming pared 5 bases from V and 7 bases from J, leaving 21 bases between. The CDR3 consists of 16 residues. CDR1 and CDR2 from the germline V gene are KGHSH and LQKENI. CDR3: CASSEVPEGRNQPQHF. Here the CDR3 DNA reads TGTGCCAGCTCAGAGGTTCCGGAGGGACGTAACCAGCCCCAGCATTTT.

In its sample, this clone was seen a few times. The CDR3 sequence is CASSFDGNEPTGELFF. The CDR3, as DNA: TGTGCCAGCAGCTTTGACGGAAACGAACCCACCGGGGAGCTGTTTTTT. The V gene is TRBV7-6, the J gene TRBJ2-2, with no clear D. Trimming took off 3 bases at V and 4 bases at J, with 15 bases between the two ends. The CDR3 runs to 16 residues. CDR1 and CDR2 (germline): SGHVS, FNYEAQ.

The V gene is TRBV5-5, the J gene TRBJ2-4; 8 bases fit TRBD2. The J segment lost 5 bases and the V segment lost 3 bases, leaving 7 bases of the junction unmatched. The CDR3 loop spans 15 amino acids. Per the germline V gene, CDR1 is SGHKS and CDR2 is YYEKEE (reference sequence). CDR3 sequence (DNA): TGTGCCAGCAGCTCCTTCGGGGGGGTGGAAAACATTCAGTACTTC. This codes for CASSSFGGVENIQYF.

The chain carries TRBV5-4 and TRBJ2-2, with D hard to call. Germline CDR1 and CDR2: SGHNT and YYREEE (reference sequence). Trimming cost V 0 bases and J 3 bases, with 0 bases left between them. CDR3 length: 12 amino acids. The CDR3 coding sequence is TGTGCCAGCAGCTTGGACACCGGGGAGCTGTTTTTT. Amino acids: CASSLDTGELFF.

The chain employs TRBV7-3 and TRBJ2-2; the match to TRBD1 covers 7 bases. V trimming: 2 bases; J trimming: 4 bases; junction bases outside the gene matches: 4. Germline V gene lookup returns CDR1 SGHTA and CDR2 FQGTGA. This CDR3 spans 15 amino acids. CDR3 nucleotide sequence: TGTGCCAGCAGCTTACTACAGGGGACCACCGGGGAGCTGTTTTTT. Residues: CASSLLQGTTGELFF. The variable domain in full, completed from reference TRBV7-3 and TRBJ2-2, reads GAGVSQTPSNKVTEKGKYVELRCDPISGHTALYWYRQSLGQGPEFLIYFQGTGAADDSGLPNDRFFAVRPEGSVSTLKIQRTERGDSAVYLCASSLLQGTTGELFFGEGSRLTVL.

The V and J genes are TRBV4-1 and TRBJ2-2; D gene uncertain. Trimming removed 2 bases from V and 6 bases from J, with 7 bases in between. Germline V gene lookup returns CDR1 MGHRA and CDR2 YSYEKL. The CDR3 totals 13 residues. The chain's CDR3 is CASSQKPAGELFF. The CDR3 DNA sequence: TGCGCCAGCAGCCAAAAGCCGGCCGGGGAGCTGTTTTTT.

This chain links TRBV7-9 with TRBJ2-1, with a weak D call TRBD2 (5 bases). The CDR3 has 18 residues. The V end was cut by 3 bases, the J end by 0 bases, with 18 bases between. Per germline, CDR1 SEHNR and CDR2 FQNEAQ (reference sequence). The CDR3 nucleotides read TGTGCCAGCAGCTTCGTAGGTCGACTATTGAACTCCTACAATGAGCAGTTCTTC. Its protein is CASSFVGRLLNSYNEQFF.

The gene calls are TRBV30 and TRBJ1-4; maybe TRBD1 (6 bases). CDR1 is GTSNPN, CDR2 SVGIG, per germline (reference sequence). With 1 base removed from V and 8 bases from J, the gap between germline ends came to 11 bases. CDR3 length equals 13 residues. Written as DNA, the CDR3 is TGTGCCTGGAGTGGGGCTCAGGGGGAAAAACTGTTTTTT. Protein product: CAWSGAQGEKLFF.